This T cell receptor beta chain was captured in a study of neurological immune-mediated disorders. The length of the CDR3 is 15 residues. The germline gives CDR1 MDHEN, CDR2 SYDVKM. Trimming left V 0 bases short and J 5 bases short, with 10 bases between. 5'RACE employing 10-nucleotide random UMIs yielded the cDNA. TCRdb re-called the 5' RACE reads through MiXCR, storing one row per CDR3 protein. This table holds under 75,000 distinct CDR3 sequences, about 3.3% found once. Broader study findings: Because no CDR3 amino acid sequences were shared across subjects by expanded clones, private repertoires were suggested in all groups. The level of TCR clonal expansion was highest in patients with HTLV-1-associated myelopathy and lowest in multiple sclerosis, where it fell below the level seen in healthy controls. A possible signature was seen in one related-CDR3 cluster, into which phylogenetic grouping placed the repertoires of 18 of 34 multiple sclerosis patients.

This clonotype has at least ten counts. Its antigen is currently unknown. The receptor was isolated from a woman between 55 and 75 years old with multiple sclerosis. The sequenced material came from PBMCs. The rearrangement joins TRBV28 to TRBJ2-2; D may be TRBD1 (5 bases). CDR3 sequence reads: CASSLWAGNTGELFF. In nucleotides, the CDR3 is TGTGCCAGCAGTTTATGGGCAGGGAATACCGGGGAGCTGTTTTTT. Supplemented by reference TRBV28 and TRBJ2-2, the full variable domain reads DVKVTQSSRYLVKRTGEKVFLECVQDMDHENMFWYRQDPGLGLRLIYFSYDVKMKEKGDIPEGYSVSREKKERFSLILESASTNQTSMYLCASSLWAGNTGELFFGEGSRLTVL.